The sequence of this T cell receptor beta chain was determined in a study of blood T cell repertoires in COVID-19. As handled by the study authors: By means of reference gene primer amplification, nucleated cell counts were estimated. Data came from immunoSEQ multiplex PCR; TCRdb stores just in-frame clones and leaves some out. The V and J calls and clone size are taken from that table; D and trimming were inferred from the DNA. The sample yields about 170,000 clones, 86% seen once. The source of this sequence is a man in his 70s with acute or convalescent COVID-19. The sample comprised peripheral blood.

The CDR3 DNA reads as TGTGCCAGCAGTATACAGGGATTTGCTGGCTACACCTTC. Translated: CASSIQGFAGYTF. The chain couples TRBV27 to TRBJ1-2, with TRBD1 as a possible D gene (6 bases). CDR3 length: 13 residues. Trimming pared 5 bases from V and 7 bases from J, leaving 14 bases between. Germline V lookup: CDR1 MNHEY, CDR2 SMNVEV (reference sequence).